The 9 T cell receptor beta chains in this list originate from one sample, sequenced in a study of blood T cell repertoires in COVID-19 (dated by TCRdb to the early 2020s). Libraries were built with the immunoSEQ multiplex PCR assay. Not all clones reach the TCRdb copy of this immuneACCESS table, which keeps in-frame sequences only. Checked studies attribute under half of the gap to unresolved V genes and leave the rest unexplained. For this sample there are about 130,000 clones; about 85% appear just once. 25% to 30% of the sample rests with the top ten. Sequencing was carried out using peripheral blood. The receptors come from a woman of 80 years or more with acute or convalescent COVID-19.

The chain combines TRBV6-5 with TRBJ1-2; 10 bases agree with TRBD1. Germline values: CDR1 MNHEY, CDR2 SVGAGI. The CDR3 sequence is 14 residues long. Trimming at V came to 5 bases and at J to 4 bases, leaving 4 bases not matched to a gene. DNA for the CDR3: TGTGCCAGCAGTACGACAGGGGGCGGCTATGGCTACACCTTC. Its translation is CASSTTGGGYGYTF.

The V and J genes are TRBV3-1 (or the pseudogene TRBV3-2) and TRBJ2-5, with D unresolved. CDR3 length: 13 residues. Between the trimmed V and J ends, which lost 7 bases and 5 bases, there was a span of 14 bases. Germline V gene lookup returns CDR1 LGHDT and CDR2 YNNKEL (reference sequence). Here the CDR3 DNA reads TGTGCCAGCACTTCGTATTGGGCCGAGACCCAGTACTTC. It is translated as CASTSYWAETQYF.

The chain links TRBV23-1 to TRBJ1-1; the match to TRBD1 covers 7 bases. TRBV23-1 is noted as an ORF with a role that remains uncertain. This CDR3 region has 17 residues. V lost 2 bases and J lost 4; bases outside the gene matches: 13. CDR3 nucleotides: TGCGCCAGCAGTCAAGTCCACCCTCGACAGGGTGGCACTGAAGCTTTCTTT. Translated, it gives CASSQVHPRQGGTEAFF.

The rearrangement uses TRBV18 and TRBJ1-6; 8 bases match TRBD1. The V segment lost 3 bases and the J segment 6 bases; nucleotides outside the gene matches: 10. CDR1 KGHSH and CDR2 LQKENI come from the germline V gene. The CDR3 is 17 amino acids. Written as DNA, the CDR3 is TGTGCCAGCTCACCTTTTGGCCCGGGACAGGTTAATTCACCCCTCCACTTT. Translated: CASSPFGPGQVNSPLHF.

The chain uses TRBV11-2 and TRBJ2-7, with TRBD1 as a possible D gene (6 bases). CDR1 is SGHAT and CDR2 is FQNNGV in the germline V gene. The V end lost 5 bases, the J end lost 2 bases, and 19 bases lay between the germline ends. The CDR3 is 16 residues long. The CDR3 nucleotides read TGTGCCAGCAGCGGAACCCTACAGGGTTTACCCTACGAGCAGTACTTC. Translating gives CASSGTLQGLPYEQYF.

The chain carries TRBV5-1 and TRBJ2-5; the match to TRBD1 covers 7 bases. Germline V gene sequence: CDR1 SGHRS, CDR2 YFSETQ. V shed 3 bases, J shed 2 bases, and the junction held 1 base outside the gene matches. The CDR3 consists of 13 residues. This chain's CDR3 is CASSSGQQETQYF. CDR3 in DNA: TGCGCCAGCAGCTCGGGACAGCAAGAGACCCAGTACTTC.

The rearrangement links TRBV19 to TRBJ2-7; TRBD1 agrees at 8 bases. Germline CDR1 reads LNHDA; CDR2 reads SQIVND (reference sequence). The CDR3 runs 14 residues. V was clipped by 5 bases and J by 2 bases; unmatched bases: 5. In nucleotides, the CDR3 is TGTGCCAGTAGTCTCGGGACAGGCCCCTACGAGCAGTACTTC. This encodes CASSLGTGPYEQYF.

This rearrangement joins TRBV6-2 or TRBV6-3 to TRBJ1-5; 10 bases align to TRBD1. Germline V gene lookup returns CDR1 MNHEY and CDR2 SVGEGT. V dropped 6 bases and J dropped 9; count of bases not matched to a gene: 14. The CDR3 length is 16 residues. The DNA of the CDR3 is TGTGCCAGCAGCCCCCTGGGACAGGGGATTTGGGTGCCCCAGCATTTT. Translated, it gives CASSPLGQGIWVPQHF.

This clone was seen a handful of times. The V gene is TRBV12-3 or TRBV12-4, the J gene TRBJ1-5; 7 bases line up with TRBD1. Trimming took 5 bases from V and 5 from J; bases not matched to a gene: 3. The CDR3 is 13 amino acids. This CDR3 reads CASSATGYQPQHF. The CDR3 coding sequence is TGTGCCAGCAGTGCGACAGGGTATCAGCCCCAGCATTTT.